The entry below gives a single TCR beta chain sequence along with its context. Its matching antigen is unknown. The CDR3 sequence is 15 residues long. The V and J ends lost 5 bases and 5 bases respectively, with 17 bases between them. CDR1 is LNHDA, CDR2 SQIVND, per germline (reference sequence). This entry belongs to a study of shared clonotypes between healthy human individuals. The table came from immunoSEQ multiplex PCR; TCRdb's copy has only in-frame clones and leaves some out. The profile shows about 340,000 clones, around four fifths of them singletons. The study, taken as a whole, reports: Several donors held about 5.1% of naive CD4 clonotypes in common.

This TCR was sampled from a man younger than 40 in good health. Input material: memory CD4+ T cells sorted from blood. The subset is: CD45RA-negative fraction. This chain connects TRBV19 to TRBJ2-3; D may be TRBD1 (6 bases). This CDR3 reads CASSVGQGIGDTQYF. The DNA for the CDR3 is TGTGCCAGTAGTGTGGGGCAGGGGATAGGAGATACGCAGTATTTT.